This TCR beta chain was captured by sequencing in a study of regulatory T cells in long-lasting Graves disease. Time point indicated: newly diagnosed GD, antithyroid drugs for less than 3 months. TCR sequences were obtained from RNA taken from PBMCs. V was trimmed by 3 bases and J by 6 bases, leaving 18 bases between them. CDR1 is GTSNPN, CDR2 SVGIG, per germline (reference sequence). The CDR3 has 14 residues. The authors built TCR beta libraries using iRepertoire HTBI primers and Arm-PCR of CDR3 regions. TCRdb re-analysed the multiplex PCR reads in MiXCR, keeping a single row per CDR3 protein. The profile covers roughly 350,000 distinct CDR3 sequences, with roughly a sixth appearing a single time and roughly 27% taken by the ten largest. This clonotype has at least ten counts. The sample also formed part of further work on T cells in Graves' hyperthyroidism and ophthalmopathy.

The sequence derives from a man between 40 and 49 years old with Graves disease. The chain joins TRBV30 to TRBJ2-7; D gene uncertain. Sequencing used peripheral blood mononuclear cells (PBMCs), obtained at new diagnosis, from a patient treated with antithyroid drugs. CDR3 in DNA: TGTGCCTGGAGAGGACCCCGCCGTTTCGGCGAGCAGTACTTC. Its protein is CAWRGPRRFGEQYF.